What follows describes a single TCR beta chain. Data came from immunoSEQ multiplex PCR; TCRdb stores just in-frame clones and leaves some out. The sample has 60,000 to 85,000 clones; 85% to 95% are singletons. Before the COVID-19 pandemic, during about 2010-2018, CD4+ T cells were taken from unexposed donors. CDR1 is SGHRS, CDR2 YFSETQ, per germline. Germline trimming cut 4 bases from V and 6 bases from J; bases unmatched to any gene: 3. The CDR3 is 13 residues long. This sample stems from a study of CD4 T cells in relation to SARS-CoV-2 and coronaviruses. The TCR sequence derives from a human donor in good health. The gene calls are TRBV5-1 and TRBJ1-1; TRBD1 matches at 10 bases. Sequences were obtained from naive CD4+ T cells from PBMCs. As to subset: naive CD4+ T cells isolated by negative enrichment. The chain's CDR3 is CASSPGQGAEAFF. DNA for the CDR3: TGCGCCAGCAGCCCTGGACAGGGGGCTGAAGCTTTCTTT.